The present TCR beta chain was sequenced within a study of blood T cell repertoires in COVID-19. Study-wide background: Sources were T cells, B-cell-depleted T cells, or PBMCs; the material itself was cDNA or gDNA.

The CDR3 length is 15 residues. V dropped 7 bases and J dropped 1 base, with 13 bases sitting between them. Germline assignment: CDR1 MNHEY and CDR2 SVGAGI. Produced via immunoSEQ multiplex PCR; TCRdb's table is partial and in-frame only. The data contain a few hundred thousand clones, around 92% of them singletons. This clonotype was obtained from a man aged 40-49 years with acute or convalescent COVID-19. V usage is TRBV6-5 and J usage is TRBJ2-2; D is perhaps TRBD1 (5 bases). The sample comprised peripheral blood. The CDR3 nucleotides are TGTGCCAGCAACGTTGTGGGGCGGAACACCGGGGAGCTGTTTTTT. Translating it yields CASNVVGRNTGELFF.